The 10 T cell receptor beta chains reported below all come from one sample, sequenced in a study of shared T cell receptors in the human thymus. Only in-frame clones appear in the TCRdb table, and some are missing; sequencing was by immunoSEQ multiplex PCR. The profile shows some 720,000 clones, approximately 88% of them singletons. These sequences were also reported in another study, on human thymus T cells.

The sequencing sample was made of thymocytes. These receptors all stem from a boy in the first two years of life with a congenital heart defect.

This clone showed up just a few times. The CDR3 protein is CASSAGREQYF. Written as DNA, the CDR3 is TGTGCCAGCAGCGCGGGGAGGGAGCAGTACTTC. The rearrangement links TRBV7-3 to TRBJ2-7; maybe TRBD2 (6 bases). CDR1 is SGHTA, CDR2 FQGTGA, per germline. The V and J ends lost 5 bases and 7 bases respectively, with 9 bases between them. The CDR3 contains 11 residues.

V and J are TRBV4-3 and TRBJ2-5, with D perhaps TRBD2 (5 bases). The V and J ends lost 0 bases and 5 bases respectively, with 13 bases between them. CDR3 size: 15 residues. Germline V gene lookup returns CDR1 LGHNA and CDR2 YSLEER. CDR3 protein: CASSQDIGERETQYF. The CDR3 region has the DNA TGCGCCAGCAGCCAAGATATCGGGGAGCGCGAGACCCAGTACTTC.

The genes are TRBV6-6 and TRBJ2-1; 8 positions match TRBD2. This CDR3 region has 14 residues. Germline assignment: CDR1 MNHNY and CDR2 SVGAGI (reference sequence). The V gene end was trimmed by 4 bases and the J gene end by 6 bases; junction bases not matched to a gene: 5. CDR3 DNA: TGTGCCAGCAGTTTGCGGACTAGCCCCAATGAGCAGTTCTTC. Protein product: CASSLRTSPNEQFF.

This clone was observed once. The genes are TRBV2 and TRBJ2-7, with 16 bases fitting TRBD2. Unmatched junction bases numbered 12, after V lost 8 bases and J lost 5 bases. The CDR3 has 17 residues. Germline V gives CDR1 SNHLY, CDR2 FYNNEI. The CDR3 region is CASAIRGLAGGHDEQYF. The DNA for the CDR3 is TGTGCCAGCGCCATAAGGGGACTAGCGGGAGGGCACGACGAGCAGTACTTC.

The chain joins TRBV30 to TRBJ2-7, with 8 bases fitting TRBD1. Losses at the gene ends were 0 bases for V and 4 bases for J; bases not matched to a gene: 32. This CDR3 has 23 residues. The germline CDR1 and CDR2 sequences are GTSNPN and SVGIG (reference sequence). The CDR3 bases are TGTGCCTGGAGTGTATGTGGGCCCGGACAGGGTGAGACGGGAAGGTGGAGACCTTACGAGCAGTACTTC. The encoded protein is CAWSVCGPGQGETGRWRPYEQYF.

The chain uses TRBV6-5 and TRBJ2-1, with 12 bases lining up with TRBD2. Losses at the gene ends were 10 bases for V and 6 bases for J; bases not matched to a gene: 7. Germline assignment: CDR1 MNHEY and CDR2 SVGAGI. The CDR3 extends over 14 amino acids. The CDR3 nucleotides read TGTGCCACCGATGGGACTAGCGGGCCCAATGAGCAGTTCTTC. It specifies CATDGTSGPNEQFF.

The chain has TRBV12-5 and TRBJ2-5; the D gene is possibly TRBD2 (5 bases). Germline V gene sequence: CDR1 LGHNT, CDR2 FRNRAP. V was shortened by 7 bases and J by 4 bases, with 13 bases between the two germline ends. The CDR3 has 13 residues. This CDR3 is CASARGRRETQYF. The CDR3 nucleotides read TGTGCTAGTGCCCGGGGAAGGAGAGAGACCCAGTACTTC.

The V call is TRBV27, the J call TRBJ1-5; D is undetermined. Trimming took off 3 bases at V and 7 bases at J, with 25 bases between the two ends. Germline V CDR1 and CDR2: MNHEY, SMNVEV (reference sequence). This CDR3 is 18 amino acids long. CDR3 coding DNA: TGTGCCAGCAGTTTCGTTCTAAGAGACTTCGCAGTTTGCCAGCCCCAGCATTTT. As protein: CASSFVLRDFAVCQPQHF.

The chain recombines TRBV2 with TRBJ2-5; D gene uncertain. V was clipped by 7 bases and J by 2 bases, with 11 bases between them. Germline values: CDR1 SNHLY, CDR2 FYNNEI. The CDR3 is 13 amino acids. The CDR3 nucleotides read TGTGCCAGCACCCAGAGGCTACAAGAGACCCAGTACTTC. Its translation: CASTQRLQETQYF.

The V call is TRBV28, the J call TRBJ2-1, with TRBD2 matching 8 bases. The CDR3 has 18 amino acids. Germline assignment: CDR1 MDHEN and CDR2 SYDVKM. With 6 bases clipped from V and 0 bases from J, the junction kept 13 bases outside the gene matches. The CDR3, as DNA: TGTGCCAGCAGACGCGGTAGCGGGATCCCGAGCTCCTACAATGAGCAGTTCTTC. Protein sequence: CASRRGSGIPSSYNEQFF.